This T cell receptor beta chain was observed in a study of blood T cell repertoires in COVID-19. Germline CDR1 KGHDR, CDR2 SFDVKD. The CDR3 runs to 15 residues. Trimming removed 4 bases from V and 1 base from J; junction bases left unmatched: 2. Sequencing was performed with immunoSEQ multiplex PCR; in TCRdb, only in-frame clones are kept and a portion is missing. The table has tens of thousands of clones, about four fifths seen once. This clone was seen once. The chain uses TRBV24-1 and TRBJ2-2; TRBD2 agrees at 7 bases. Material for sequencing was peripheral blood. The receptor's source is a human donor in a cohort sampled during active COVID-19. The CDR3 nucleotides read TGTGCCACCAGTGACACTAGCGTGAACACCGGGGAGCTGTTTTTT. Residues: CATSDTSVNTGELFF.